Listed below are T cell receptor beta chains from one sample, sequenced in a study of CD8 T cells in Susac syndrome. MiXCR, run by TCRdb on the immunoSEQ multiplex PCR reads, gives a single entry per CDR3 protein. The data contain about 190,000 distinct CDR3 sequences, about 94% of them singletons. Source material: CD4+ T cells from PBMCs. The receptor source for this set is a human donor with Susac syndrome. Both conserved end residues are part of each CDR3. A D gene is named only where the DNA matches it firmly. Clone size is stated in some rows and not others, as once, few, many or a class when expanded.

j_call d_call v_call clone_size cdr3_aa cdr3_nt
TRBJ2-3 TRBD2 TRBV5-1 - CASSISGGATSTDTQYF TGCGCCAGCAGCATTAGCGGGGGGGCGACTAGCACAGATACGCAGTATTTT
TRBJ2-7 - TRBV7-9 few CASSRTGNYEQYF TGTGCCAGCAGCCGGACGGGGAACTACGAGCAGTACTTC
TRBJ2-7 TRBD2 TRBV20-1 - CSARDYRGDGYEQYF TGCAGTGCTAGAGATTATCGGGGGGACGGGTACGAGCAGTACTTC
TRBJ2-3 - TRBV14 - CASSRLERATDTQYF TGTGCCAGCAGCCGCCTAGAGCGGGCCACAGATACGCAGTATTTT
TRBJ2-3 - TRBV30 - CAWGGLDTQYF TGTGCCTGGGGGGGGTTGGATACGCAGTATTTT
TRBJ2-1 TRBD1 TRBV3-1 once CASSLSGQGSGDEQFF TGTGCCAGCAGCCTATCGGGACAGGGGTCGGGCGATGAGCAGTTCTTC
TRBJ2-4 TRBD2 TRBV6-2/TRBV6-3 - CASSWTSGLPRDIQYF TGTGCCAGCAGTTGGACTAGCGGGCTCCCTAGGGACATTCAGTACTTC
TRBJ2-7 - TRBV29-1 - CSETDSDSYEQYF TGCAGCGAAACGGACTCTGACTCCTACGAGCAGTACTTC
TRBJ2-7 - TRBV12-3/TRBV12-4 - CASRWGGHAYEQYF TGTGCCAGCAGATGGGGGGGACACGCCTACGAGCAGTACTTC
TRBJ1-1 - TRBV6-1 - CASSEFGILNTEAFF TGTGCCAGCAGTGAATTTGGGATCTTGAACACTGAAGCTTTCTTT
TRBJ1-6 - TRBV12-3/TRBV12-4 - CASSQRTGLSPLHF TGTGCCAGCAGTCAGCGGACGGGTCTCTCACCCCTCCACTTT
TRBJ1-3 - TRBV30 - CAWSRTFSGNTIYF TGTGCCTGGAGCCGGACTTTCTCTGGAAACACCATATATTTT
TRBJ2-3 TRBD2 TRBV29-1 - CSVVRVLAGALSTDTQYF TGCAGCGTAGTAAGGGTACTAGCGGGGGCCCTTAGCACAGATACGCAGTATTTT
TRBJ1-5 - TRBV12-3/TRBV12-4 - CASSPDRLHSNQPQHF TGTGCCAGCAGTCCCGACAGACTACATAGCAATCAGCCCCAGCATTTT
TRBJ1-2 - TRBV12-3/TRBV12-4 - CASSWGVVGYTF TGTGCCAGCAGTTGGGGGGTAGTCGGCTACACCTTC
TRBJ2-5 TRBD2 TRBV11-3 - CASSLGVGGDLFQETQYF TGTGCCAGCAGCTTAGGTGTCGGGGGGGATCTTTTTCAAGAGACCCAGTACTTC
TRBJ1-5 - TRBV6-5 - CASTPPGSNQPQHF TGTGCCAGCACCCCCCCGGGGAGCAATCAGCCCCAGCATTTT
TRBJ1-2 - TRBV6-5 once CASSYSGDQGYGYTF TGTGCCAGCAGTTACTCGGGGGACCAGGGGTACGGCTACACCTTC
TRBJ2-3 TRBD2 TRBV20-1 - CSARVMAGGGTQYF TGCAGTGCTAGAGTTATGGCGGGGGGTGGGACGCAGTATTTT
TRBJ2-7 TRBD2 TRBV7-2 - CASSLLADEQYF TGTGCCAGCAGCTTGCTAGCGGACGAGCAGTACTTC
TRBJ2-1 - TRBV3-1 - CASGGSYNEQFF TGTGCCAGCGGCGGCTCCTACAATGAGCAGTTCTTC
TRBJ2-4 - TRBV25-1 - CASSERNIQYF TGTGCCAGCAGTGAAAGAAACATTCAGTACTTC
TRBJ1-4 TRBD1 TRBV4-1 - CASSQGIGQGGEKLFF TGCGCCAGCAGCCAAGGTATCGGACAGGGAGGCGAAAAACTGTTTTTT
TRBJ1-3 - TRBV30 - CAWRWGSQAGNTIYF TGTGCCTGGAGGTGGGGCAGTCAGGCTGGAAACACCATATATTTT
TRBJ2-2 - TRBV7-2 - CASSGRGTVAGELFF TGTGCCAGCAGCGGAAGAGGGACGGTTGCCGGGGAGCTGTTTTTT
TRBJ2-2 - TRBV3-1 - CASSQPGNRPTGELFF TGTGCCAGCAGCCAACCAGGGAATCGGCCGACCGGGGAGCTGTTTTTT
TRBJ2-6 - TRBV3-1 - CASSLGAGAGANVLTF TGTGCCAGCAGCCTTGGGGCCGGGGCCGGGGCCAACGTCCTGACTTTC
TRBJ1-2 - TRBV28 - CASSFIQGLSGYTF TGTGCCAGCAGTTTTATTCAGGGTTTGTCTGGCTACACCTTC
TRBJ2-1 - TRBV11-2 - CASSADGGHNEQFF TGTGCCAGCAGCGCAGACGGGGGCCACAATGAGCAGTTCTTC
TRBJ1-2 - TRBV27 - CASSSLPGGGYGYTF TGTGCCAGCAGTTCCCTCCCGGGGGGGGGCTATGGCTACACCTTC
TRBJ2-2 - TRBV20-1 - CSATGAGNTGELFF TGCAGTGCTACGGGAGCGGGGAACACCGGGGAGCTGTTTTTT
TRBJ1-2 - TRBV30 - CAWSTLSGGYTF TGTGCCTGGAGCACACTTTCGGGCGGCTACACCTTC
TRBJ2-1 TRBD1 TRBV5-1 - CASSFNNRGNEQFF TGCGCCAGCAGCTTTAACAACAGGGGAAATGAGCAGTTCTTC
TRBJ2-3 - TRBV20-1 - CSARAEGDTQYF TGCAGTGCTAGGGCCGAGGGGGATACGCAGTATTTT
TRBJ1-2 TRBD1 TRBV28 once CASSRTGMNGYTF TGTGCCAGCAGCCGGACAGGGATGAACGGCTACACCTTC
TRBJ2-5 - TRBV5-1 - CASSLQVRAETQYF TGCGCCAGCAGCTTGCAAGTCCGGGCGGAGACCCAGTACTTC
TRBJ2-7 - TRBV28 few CASSFRASYEQYF TGTGCCAGCAGTTTTAGGGCTTCCTACGAGCAGTACTTC
TRBJ2-1 - TRBV28 - CASSFRVGNEQFF TGTGCCAGCAGTTTCCGCGTGGGGAATGAGCAGTTCTTC
TRBJ2-7 - TRBV11-2 - CASSRELTGHEQYF TGTGCCAGCAGCCGCGAACTGACAGGCCACGAGCAGTACTTC
TRBJ1-6 - TRBV2 - CASSEVPGTNSPLHF TGTGCCAGCAGTGAAGTGCCCGGAACCAATTCACCCCTCCACTTT
TRBJ2-7 TRBD1 TRBV7-2 - CASSFTKGQYSSYEQYF TGTGCCAGCAGCTTCACCAAGGGACAGTATAGCTCCTACGAGCAGTACTTC
TRBJ2-2 - TRBV30 - CAWSHGPNTGELFF TGTGCCTGGAGTCACGGGCCTAACACCGGGGAGCTGTTTTTT
TRBJ1-2 TRBD1 TRBV20-1 - CSARDFLTGYGYTF TGCAGTGCTAGAGATTTCTTGACAGGGTATGGCTACACCTTC
TRBJ2-3 - TRBV6-2/TRBV6-3 - CASSYFTDTQYF TGTGCCAGCAGTTACTTCACAGATACGCAGTATTTT
TRBJ2-3 - TRBV5-1 - CASSLLGTPSTDTQYF TGCGCCAGCAGCTTGTTGGGGACTCCAAGCACAGATACGCAGTATTTT
TRBJ2-5 TRBD1 TRBV5-1 - CASSHRQGGETQYF TGCGCCAGCAGCCACCGACAGGGCGGGGAGACCCAGTACTTC
TRBJ2-7 TRBD2 TRBV5-1 - CASSPLPSGGPSYEQYF TGCGCCAGCAGCCCACTTCCCAGCGGGGGCCCTTCCTACGAGCAGTACTTC
TRBJ1-2 - TRBV25-1 - CASRENGRHYGYTF TGTGCCAGCCGGGAAAACGGGAGACACTATGGCTACACCTTC
TRBJ1-5 - TRBV5-5 once CASSPEGVNNQPQHF TGTGCCAGCAGCCCCGAGGGGGTGAACAATCAGCCCCAGCATTTT
TRBJ2-1 - TRBV7-9 - CASSPRFREQFF TGTGCCAGCAGCCCTCGGTTCCGGGAGCAGTTCTTC